The 6 T cell receptor beta chains below come from one sample, sequenced in a study of T cell changes during pregnancy in multiple sclerosis. TCRdb's copy holds only in-frame clones and misses some; the assay was immunoSEQ multiplex PCR. The data contain 45,000 to 60,000 clones, under 95% of them singletons. This sample comprised CD4+ T cells from peripheral blood mononuclear cells, obtained in the second trimester of pregnancy. The source of these receptors is a female donor with multiple sclerosis, enrolled in a pregnancy study.

The chain joins TRBV7-2 to TRBJ2-1, with TRBD1 as a possible D gene (5 bases). The CDR3 spans 18 residues. CDR1 is SGHTA and CDR2 is FQGNSA in the germline V gene. Between the trimmed V and J ends, which lost 0 bases and 4 bases, there was a span of 19 bases. In DNA, the CDR3 is TGTGCCAGCAGCTTAGCGATGAACAGGTGGGGTTGGTACAATGAGCAGTTCTTC. This codes for CASSLAMNRWGWYNEQFF.

The chain joins TRBV5-1 to TRBJ1-1; unclear D gene. The germline V gene encodes CDR1 SGHRS and CDR2 YFSETQ. This CDR3 comprises 16 residues. Trimming stripped 0 bases from V and 1 base from J, with 13 bases between. In nucleotides, the CDR3 is TGCGCCAGCAGCTTGGCTCCCAGGCCGAAGAACACTGAAGCTTTCTTT. Translated: CASSLAPRPKNTEAFF.

This rearrangement joins TRBV23-1 to TRBJ2-1, with 9 nucleotides matching TRBD2. TRBV23-1 is reported as an ORF; its role is uncertain. The junction had 11 bases not matched to a gene; V was cut back by 1 base and J by 7 bases. CDR3 length equals 17 residues. The CDR3 coding sequence is TGCGCCAGCAGTCAATTCCGCCAGCGGGGGGTTTGGAATGAGCAGTTCTTC. This gives the protein CASSQFRQRGVWNEQFF.

The chain combines TRBV18 with TRBJ2-3, with D possibly TRBD1 on 6 matching bases. Trimming shortened V by 3 bases and J by 4 bases, and 14 bases separated the two germline ends. The CDR3 is made up of 15 amino acids. CDR1 KGHSH and CDR2 LQKENI come from the germline V gene. The CDR3 bases are TGTGCCAGCTCACCGGACAGTGAATCCTCAGATACGCAGTATTTT. Protein: CASSPDSESSDTQYF. The full variable domain, in which reference TRBV18 and TRBJ2-3 provide the parts outside the CDR3, is NAGVMQNPRHLVRRRGQEARLRCSPMKGHSHVYWYRQLPEEGLKFMVYLQKENIIDESGMPKERFSAEFPKEGPSILRIQQVVRGDSAAYFCASSPDSESSDTQYFGPGTRLTVL.

This sequence joins TRBV5-1 and TRBJ2-3; D is undetermined. Trimming left V 1 base short and J 3 bases short, with 6 bases between. The germline V gene has CDR1 SGHRS and CDR2 YFSETQ. The CDR3 is 13 residues long. The CDR3, as DNA: TGCGCCAGCAGCTTGCCAGCGACAGATACGCAGTATTTT. Amino acid sequence: CASSLPATDTQYF.

This chain joins TRBV28 and TRBJ1-2; maybe TRBD1 (5 bases). Germline V gene data show CDR1 as MDHEN and CDR2 as SYDVKM. V lost 6 bases and J lost 3, with 11 bases in between. The length of the CDR3 is 13 residues. The CDR3 DNA reads as TGTGCCAGCAGGATCGACAGAGACTATGGCTACACCTTC. It encodes CASRIDRDYGYTF.